This entry is about one TCR beta chain. The sample is drawn from a study of brain metastases from non-small cell lung cancer. Trimming pared 4 bases from V and 5 bases from J, leaving 10 bases between. The CDR3 has 13 residues. Germline CDR1 is KGHDR and CDR2 is SFDVKD. Libraries were prepared by immunoSEQ multiplex PCR; TCRdb keeps only in-frame clonotypes and omits some of them. This sample carries under 3,000 clones, over 80% of them seen once, and the ten largest clones take 15% to 20%. The source of this sequence is a donor at least 40 years old with non-small cell lung cancer. The sample consisted of primary lung tumor tissue. The V call is TRBV24-1, the J call TRBJ1-1, with D possibly being TRBD1 (6 bases). CDR3 sequence: CATSDLQGTEAFF. In DNA form, the CDR3 reads TGTGCCACCAGTGACCTCCAGGGGACTGAAGCTTTCTTT.